This passage covers 3 T cell receptor beta chains from one sample sequenced in a study of cytomegalovirus exposure and HLA in healthy donors. Using immunoSEQ multiplex PCR, the repertoire was profiled, and TCRdb retains in-frame clones only, with some absent. The data contain 150,000 or so clones, around 85% of them singletons. Sequencing was done on a sample of PBMCs. The receptors originated from a man aged 25-45 years in good health and CMV-seropositive.

The genes are TRBV7-3 and TRBJ1-5, with D possibly matching TRBD1 (6 bases). V lost 5 bases to trimming and J lost 4 bases, with 9 bases between them. CDR3 length: 13 residues. CDR1 is SGHTA and CDR2 is FQGTGA in the germline V gene. The CDR3 is CASSPQGNQPQHF. The CDR3 region has the DNA TGTGCCAGCAGCCCCCAGGGGAATCAGCCCCAGCATTTT.

The rearrangement joins TRBV7-6 to TRBJ2-1; 13 nucleotides align to TRBD2. The J segment lost 8 bases and the V segment lost 6 bases, leaving 13 bases of the junction unmatched. The germline V gene encodes CDR1 SGHVS and CDR2 FNYEAQ. The CDR3 has 17 amino acids. For the CDR3, the DNA is TGTGCCAGCAGTCAGACTAGCGGGGGGCGCACTTATGATGAGCAGTTCTTC. Translated: CASSQTSGGRTYDEQFF.

V and J are TRBV7-2 and TRBJ1-2, with 7 bases fitting TRBD1. Germline values: CDR1 SGHTA, CDR2 FQGNSA. The J segment lost 8 bases and the V segment lost 5 bases, leaving 14 bases of the junction unmatched. There are 15 residues in the CDR3. CDR3 nucleotides: TGTGCCAGCAGCGCTAGAGGGGGCGCGCCGGGCGGCTACACCTTC. Amino acid sequence: CASSARGGAPGGYTF.